A selection of T cell receptor beta chains follows, all from one sample in a study of blood T cell repertoires in COVID-19. Only in-frame clones appear in the TCRdb table, and some are missing; sequencing was by immunoSEQ multiplex PCR. The top ten hold around 0.52% of the sample, which has roughly 70,000 clones, 90% seen once. The sample comprised peripheral blood. The source of these receptors is a man in his forties or fifties with COVID-19, enrolled during active disease. Both conserved end residues are part of each CDR3. The order of the fields is clone size, V gene, CDR3 protein. Size is omitted from some rows. Given values are once, few, many or a class for expanded clones.

-,TRBV15,CATSREQGKNSPLHF
-,TRBV11-3,CASSLEHSTDTQYF
-,TRBV11-2,CASSLFGTGGSNTGELFF
-,TRBV30,CAWSDIGAAPVYGYTF
-,TRBV19,CASSNQGLTYEQYF
-,TRBV18,CASSLQGGRLTDTQYF
-,TRBV4-1,CASSQFGTEDQPQHF
-,TRBV19,CASKIGTENQPQHF
-,TRBV7-2,CASSLPGRNKLFF
-,TRBV14,CASSQERRLAAYNEQFF
few,TRBV5-6,CASSLEWRENSYNEQFF
few,TRBV11-3,CASSPRGEEGLGTQYF
-,TRBV7-9,CASTSLSETQYF
-,TRBV6-5,CASSYSGQGAYEQYF
-,TRBV19,CASSIGQGLNQPQHF
-,TRBV5-4,CASSLREAQETQYF
-,TRBV2,CASSGGLGLAGVGDTQYF
few,TRBV7-9,CASSLIRGAANEKLFF
-,TRBV28,CASSFGGTEAFF
few,TRBV2,CASRGRGSAASAYGYTF
-,TRBV5-4,CASSGGGKETQYF
-,TRBV28,CASSSNRVGGGYTF
-,TRBV7-2,CASSLVETSGTPYEQYF
-,TRBV5-1,CASSSAGAGSEQFF
-,TRBV4-1,CASSYGTSGRAGYEQYF
-,TRBV27,CASSLFTGSAYEQYF
-,TRBV12-5,CASGRTSGFQETQYF
-,TRBV9,CASSPTQQGVSHGYTF
-,TRBV19,CASSLGQNTGELFF
-,TRBV7-8,CASSPRQETQYF
-,TRBV2,CASSVTSGTPGEQFF
-,TRBV29-1,CSAGTGPMNTEAFF
-,TRBV18,CASSRREGTYNEQFF
-,TRBV21-1,CASSKRLDIAKNIQYF
-,TRBV7-8,CASSLRPLAGDTGELFF
-,TRBV10-3,CAISTGQATIYNEQFF
-,TRBV5-1,CASRELSGGGETQYF
-,TRBV5-1,CASSLDRGSQPQHF
-,TRBV5-1,CASSSQGEGGYTF
-,TRBV6-2/TRBV6-3,CASSPQYNEQFF
-,TRBV2,CASSEYAGSSPLHF
-,TRBV7-8,CASSLLTRVGTGTNQPQHF
-,TRBV5-1,CASSKDRGPPNEKLFF
-,TRBV5-8,CASSPGVSGDQPQHF
-,TRBV12-3/TRBV12-4,CAIYLVGAGGYTF
-,TRBV7-8,CASSYVTSPRAYEQYF
-,TRBV4-2,CASSQVRQGEEKLFF
few,TRBV5-5,CASSSGSRDSPLHF
-,TRBV10-3,CAISEPPDRTGGEQYF
-,TRBV12-3/TRBV12-4,CASSSDRGNEQFF
few,TRBV27,CASSLLRGMGNTEAFF
-,TRBV11-1,CASSRGQGARNIQYF
few,TRBV1,CTSSPGRGQGVFNSNQPQHF